The following is a TCR beta chain sequence with its context. Authors' analysis steps: Estimates of nucleated cell counts were drawn from the amplification of reference gene primers. Repertoires were generated with immunoSEQ multiplex PCR, while TCRdb's copy carries only in-frame clones and drops some. That table furnishes V, J and clone size, whereas the DNA furnished D and trimming. The sample contains about 290,000 clones, 86% of which appear only once. This sample is drawn from a study of blood T cell repertoires in COVID-19. At the level of the study: The cDNA or gDNA used as material had been derived from T cells, B-cell-depleted T cells, or PBMCs.

CDR3 length: 15 amino acids. The germline CDR1 and CDR2 sequences are SGHRS and YFSETQ. V was clipped by 4 bases and J by 2 bases, with 15 bases between them. This sequence joins TRBV5-1 and TRBJ1-2; TRBD1 might be the D (6 bases). This sequence originates from a young woman with active or convalescent COVID-19. Sequencing was performed on peripheral blood. The CDR3 coding sequence is TGCGCCAGCAGCCGGACCGCAGGGGCGAACTATGGCTACACCTTC. This codes for CASSRTAGANYGYTF.